This is a list of T cell receptor beta chains from one sample in a study of T cells in Graves' hyperthyroidism and ophthalmopathy. One entry per CDR3 protein results from TCRdb running MiXCR on the multiplex PCR reads. The table lists approximately 380,000 distinct CDR3 sequences, around a sixth of them singletons. The specimen was blood. The receptors come from a man younger than 35 with Graves' ophthalmopathy. Each CDR3 is given with its conserved first and last residue. D genes are given only for firm matches. Some rows have no size entry. The others give once, few or many, or a class for an expanded clone.

len	d_gene	v_gene	j_gene	abundance	CDR3aa	CDR3nt
16	TRBD2	TRBV4-1	TRBJ2-2	few	CASSQGAGGPPGELFF	TGCGCCAGCAGCCAAGGAGCGGGGGGGCCTCCCGGGGAGCTGTTTTTT
18	TRBD1	TRBV28	TRBJ1-5	.	CASSEQGAQADSNQPQHF	TGTGCCAGCAGTGAACAGGGGGCCCAGGCCGATAGCAATCAGCCCCAGCATTTT
22	TRBD2	TRBV28	TRBJ2-3	.	CASSGSQVVVSGGALSTDTQYF	TGTGCCAGCAGTGGTAGTCAGGTGGTAGTTAGCGGGGGGGCCCTAAGCACAGATACGCAGTATTTT
13	TRBD2	TRBV12-3/TRBV12-4	TRBJ2-7	many	CASSGLVPYEQYF	TGTGCCAGCAGTGGACTAGTCCCCTACGAGCAGTACTTC
15	TRBD1	TRBV5-6	TRBJ1-1	.	CASSSFDRGRTEAFF	TGTGCCAGCAGCTCTTTTGACAGGGGAAGGACTGAAGCTTTCTTT
13	.	TRBV5-5	TRBJ1-5	.	CASSWTDNQPQHF	TGTGCCAGCAGCTGGACAGATAATCAGCCCCAGCATTTT
16	.	TRBV6-5	TRBJ2-2	many	CASSYSAEALTGELFF	TGTGCCAGCAGTTACTCGGCTGAAGCCCTAACCGGGGAGCTGTTTTTT
13	.	TRBV20-1	TRBJ2-1	many	CSATQSGVNEQFF	TGCAGTGCTACTCAGTCCGGGGTTAATGAGCAGTTCTTC
16	TRBD1	TRBV27	TRBJ2-2	.	CASSFRDRLNTGELFF	TGTGCCAGCAGTTTCCGGGACAGACTAAACACCGGGGAGCTGTTTTTT
16	.	TRBV7-9	TRBJ1-4	.	CASSLFPRGFNEKLFF	TGTGCCAGCAGCTTATTTCCCCGTGGCTTTAATGAAAAACTGTTTTTT
15	.	TRBV7-3	TRBJ2-3	.	CASSLTLGSADTQYF	TGTGCCAGCAGCTTAACGTTAGGGAGCGCAGATACGCAGTATTTT
15	TRBD1	TRBV18	TRBJ1-4	few	CASSPQQGTNEKLFF	TGTGCCAGCTCCCCACAACAGGGGACTAATGAAAAACTGTTTTTT
14	TRBD1	TRBV5-1	TRBJ2-3	many	CASSPAQGADTQYF	TGCGCCAGCAGCCCCGCACAGGGGGCAGATACGCAGTATTTT
15	.	TRBV9	TRBJ2-5	many	CASSVDRLIGETQYF	TGTGCCAGCAGCGTAGATCGTCTCATTGGCGAGACCCAGTACTTC
15	.	TRBV7-2	TRBJ2-7	many	CASSFDRSSDWEQYF	TGTGCCAGCAGCTTCGACAGGTCTTCGGATTGGGAGCAGTACTTC
15	TRBD2	TRBV20-1	TRBJ2-1	many	CSAAPWPSGAHEQFF	TGCAGTGCCGCCCCTTGGCCTAGCGGGGCCCATGAGCAGTTCTTC
15	TRBD2	TRBV12-3/TRBV12-4	TRBJ2-5	many	CASSKGLADKETQYF	TGTGCCAGCAGCAAAGGACTAGCGGATAAAGAGACCCAGTACTTC
13	.	TRBV19	TRBJ2-3	many	CASKKTDTDTQYF	TGTGCCAGTAAAAAGACCGACACAGATACGCAGTATTTT
16	TRBD1	TRBV5-1	TRBJ2-5	once	CASSLAGTVPGETQYF	TGCGCCAGCAGCTTGGCGGGGACAGTCCCCGGAGAGACCCAGTACTTC
14	TRBD1	TRBV3-1	TRBJ2-2	few	CASSQLQGAGELFF	TGTGCCAGCAGCCAATTACAGGGGGCCGGGGAGCTGTTTTTT
14	TRBD1	TRBV12-3/TRBV12-4	TRBJ2-2	many	CASSADRDTGELFF	TGTGCCAGCAGTGCTGACAGGGACACCGGGGAGCTGTTTTTT
12	TRBD1	TRBV12-3/TRBV12-4	TRBJ1-6	many	CASSRTGSPLHF	TGTGCCAGCAGTCGGACAGGTTCACCCCTCCACTTT
14	.	TRBV11-2	TRBJ2-4	many	CASSRQVDRNIQYF	TGTGCCAGCAGCCGACAGGTGGACCGAAACATTCAGTACTTC
15	.	TRBV11-1	TRBJ1-1	many	CASSVRDLGSTEAFF	TGTGCCAGCAGCGTTCGGGACCTTGGGAGCACTGAAGCTTTCTTT
16	TRBD1	TRBV24-1	TRBJ2-1	.	CATRGYGTGGKNEQFF	TGTGCCACCAGAGGATACGGGACAGGGGGCAAAAATGAGCAGTTCTTC
14	TRBD1	TRBV3-1	TRBJ1-6	many	CASSPTGYNSPLHF	TGTGCCAGCAGCCCGACAGGGTATAATTCACCCCTCCACTTT
17	TRBD2	TRBV7-8	TRBJ2-1	.	CASSPKRRAASGNEQFF	TGTGCCAGCAGCCCCAAGAGGCGGGCGGCTAGCGGAAATGAGCAGTTCTTC
16	.	TRBV6-5	TRBJ1-6	.	CASSYFGPNTPSPLHF	TGTGCCAGCAGTTACTTCGGACCGAACACACCTTCACCCCTCCACTTT
13	.	TRBV18	TRBJ1-4	many	CASSPGLDEKLFF	TGTGCCAGCTCACCAGGGTTGGATGAAAAACTGTTTTTT
13	.	TRBV6-2/TRBV6-3	TRBJ1-1	.	CASIQGGVTEAFF	TGTGCCAGCATTCAAGGGGGTGTCACTGAAGCTTTCTTT
15	TRBD1	TRBV19	TRBJ1-6	few	CASRTQGADNSPLHF	TGTGCCAGTAGGACACAGGGGGCGGATAATTCACCCCTCCACTTT
15	.	TRBV2	TRBJ1-5	many	CASSERSASNQPQHF	TGTGCCAGCAGTGAAAGGTCGGCCAGCAATCAGCCCCAGCATTTT
14	.	TRBV6-1	TRBJ1-1	many	CASTLTEGYTEAFF	TGTGCCAGCACCCTTACGGAGGGTTACACTGAAGCTTTCTTT
14	.	TRBV3-1	TRBJ2-7	many	CASRQGTGLYEQYF	TGTGCCAGCAGACAAGGCACAGGGCTTTACGAGCAGTACTTC
14	.	TRBV20-1	TRBJ1-6	many	CSARRDPTNSPLHF	TGCAGTGCTAGAAGGGACCCAACGAATTCACCCCTCCACTTT
15	TRBD2	TRBV5-1	TRBJ2-1	few	CASSPGGTYYNEQFF	TGCGCCAGCAGCCCGGGGGGAACCTACTACAATGAGCAGTTCTTC
15	.	TRBV5-6	TRBJ1-4	.	CASSSGVWGREKLFF	TGTGCCAGCAGCTCTGGCGTCTGGGGGCGAGAAAAACTGTTTTTT
17	.	TRBV2	TRBJ2-1	few	CASSNPWQGSGRNEQFF	TGTGCCAGCAGTAACCCCTGGCAGGGGAGTGGGCGCAATGAGCAGTTCTTC
15	TRBD2	TRBV16	TRBJ2-3	few	CASSQSLAGTDTQYF	TGTGCCAGCAGCCAATCCCTAGCGGGCACAGATACGCAGTATTTT
14	TRBD1	TRBV20-1	TRBJ1-4	many	CSASREGAGEKLFF	TGCAGTGCCTCCAGGGAGGGGGCCGGGGAAAAACTGTTTTTT
12	TRBD1	TRBV6-4	TRBJ1-2	.	CASSSRQGGYTF	TGTGCCAGCAGTTCCCGACAGGGAGGCTACACCTTC
16	.	TRBV11-1	TRBJ2-2	many	CASSKTSRANTGELFF	TGTGCCAGCAGCAAGACTAGTCGAGCGAACACCGGGGAGCTGTTTTTT
15	TRBD2	TRBV10-1	TRBJ2-3	.	CASSGSGGLKDTQYF	TGCGCCAGCAGTGGTAGCGGGGGGCTGAAGGATACGCAGTATTTT
12	.	TRBV3-1	TRBJ2-3	once	CASSLRQQAQYF	TGTGCCAGCAGCCTCCGGCAGCAAGCGCAGTATTTT
20	.	TRBV28	TRBJ1-6	many	CASSKGQGTHLSSYNSPLHF	TGTGCCAGCAGCAAAGGGCAGGGAACCCACCTTAGCTCCTATAATTCACCCCTCCACTTT
15	TRBD1	TRBV5-1	TRBJ2-2	many	CASSRGQGDTGELFF	TGCGCCAGCAGCCGCGGACAGGGAGACACCGGGGAGCTGTTTTTT
14	.	TRBV2	TRBJ1-1	many	CASWEKTVNTEAFF	TGTGCCAGCTGGGAAAAGACAGTGAACACTGAAGCTTTCTTT
12	.	TRBV29-1	TRBJ2-1	few	CSVRRYYNEQFF	TGCAGCGTGCGCCGGTACTACAATGAGCAGTTCTTC
12	.	TRBV20-1	TRBJ2-5	many	CSARDFQETQYF	TGCAGTGCTAGGGACTTTCAAGAGACCCAGTACTTC
15	.	TRBV12-3/TRBV12-4	TRBJ2-3	.	CASSLPGDLADTQYF	TGTGCCAGCAGTTTGCCCGGGGACCTCGCAGATACACAGTATTTT
14	.	TRBV12-3/TRBV12-4	TRBJ2-5	many	CASSLAAFRETQYF	TGTGCCAGCAGTTTAGCCGCCTTTAGAGAGACCCAGTACTTC
18	.	TRBV5-1	TRBJ2-7	.	CASSLERGATRTPYEQYF	TGCGCCAGCAGCTTGGAGAGGGGCGCGACCCGGACCCCCTACGAGCAGTACTTC
16	TRBD1	TRBV7-2	TRBJ1-1	once	CASSKPGQLMNTEAFF	TGTGCCAGCAGCAAACCGGGACAGCTCATGAACACTGAAGCTTTCTTT
12	.	TRBV6-1	TRBJ2-7	many	CASSLGMYEQYF	TGTGCCAGCAGTCTAGGAATGTACGAGCAGTACTTC
15	.	TRBV11-2	TRBJ2-7	many	CASSSLQATSYEQYF	TGTGCCAGCAGCTCCTTACAGGCGACCTCCTACGAGCAGTACTTC